These T cell receptor beta chains were read from a single sample in a study of shared clonotypes between healthy human individuals. Profiled with immunoSEQ multiplex PCR; TCRdb holds only in-frame clones, not every one. The sample comprises about 330,000 clones, 74% of which are singletons, and 10% rests with the top ten. Sequences were obtained from memory CD4+ T cells sorted from blood. The receptor set was obtained from a man aged 25-45 years in good health. Both conserved end residues are part of each CDR3. Rows give clone size only sometimes, using once, few, many, or a class for an expanded clone.

V gene	J gene	clone size	CDR3 protein
TRBV4-3	TRBJ2-2	.	CASSQDRGINTGELFF
TRBV29-1	TRBJ1-1	.	CSAAGLLNTEAFF
TRBV28	TRBJ2-7	.	CASRPPSSGSPYEQYF
TRBV7-3	TRBJ2-5	.	CASSSSGQETQYF
TRBV29-1	TRBJ2-1	few	CSVDTPAERQQFF
TRBV7-2	TRBJ2-3	.	CASSQSGWKLQGDTQYF
TRBV7-2	TRBJ2-2	once	CASSDRGTFNTGELFF
TRBV27	TRBJ1-1	.	CASRRTGETEAFF
TRBV2	TRBJ2-5	once	CASRGSKGGQETQYF
TRBV6-5	TRBJ1-5	.	CASRAGGGGQPQHF
TRBV18	TRBJ1-1	.	CASSPATGGSMTEAFF
TRBV5-4	TRBJ1-2	.	CASSSIGGRGGYGYTF
TRBV19	TRBJ2-2	.	CASSTGTGAIGELFF
TRBV28	TRBJ1-2	few	CASSPASPQGYYGYTF
TRBV30	TRBJ2-3	.	CASDRDRGGTQYF
TRBV11-3	TRBJ2-4	.	CASSTNTGPKNIQYF
TRBV27	TRBJ1-1	.	CASSSRGNTEAFF
TRBV11-1	TRBJ2-1	.	CASSSIGGEQFF
TRBV28	TRBJ1-1	.	CASSLMREAFF
TRBV5-1	TRBJ2-7	.	CASSEQGQGSYEQYF
TRBV6-1	TRBJ2-1	.	CASSEGRGSEQFF
TRBV9	TRBJ2-1	.	CASSVTNNEQFF
TRBV2	TRBJ2-1	.	CASSPGLDPLNEQFF
TRBV21-1	TRBJ1-2	.	CASRDRNYGYTF
TRBV6-5	TRBJ2-5	.	CASSYSTGYGTQYF
TRBV7-7	TRBJ2-1	.	CASSPAGLEGVKQFF
TRBV2	TRBJ2-6	.	CASGTGGTGANVLTF
TRBV27	TRBJ2-5	few	CASSFNPLAGVGGTQYF
TRBV9	TRBJ2-7	.	CASSVGQGPYEQYF
TRBV6-5	TRBJ2-3	.	CASTLAGGEDTQYF
TRBV14	TRBJ2-3	.	CASSQGTGPSTDTQYF
TRBV5-1	TRBJ2-5	.	CASSLEIQETQYF
TRBV15	TRBJ2-5	once	CATSRVAGFRETQYF
TRBV7-7	TRBJ2-2	.	CASSFDRKGTGELFF
TRBV19	TRBJ1-2	few	CASTLTPRFGYTF
TRBV5-1	TRBJ2-1	.	CASSLAGASWVF
TRBV4-3	TRBJ2-7	few	CASSRSLAGIYEQYF
TRBV5-1	TRBJ2-1	few	CASSLTSGTYNEQFF
TRBV5-6	TRBJ2-1	.	CASSLAGRVGEQFF
TRBV4-1	TRBJ2-4	.	CASSQDSVLSIQYF
TRBV5-4	TRBJ2-2	.	CASSLKQLNTGELFF
TRBV29-1	TRBJ2-5	.	CSVGQFGGETQYF
TRBV27	TRBJ2-1	.	CASRYPGQAYNEQFF
TRBV9	TRBJ1-1	.	CASSVRGDTEAFF
TRBV14	TRBJ2-7	.	CASSPTSYEQYF
TRBV19	TRBJ2-1	.	CASTPGLAGGSYNEQFF
TRBV28	TRBJ2-7	.	CASSLLGTASYEQYF
TRBV5-1	TRBJ2-1	.	CASSRRNRDLSYNEQFF
TRBV7-6	TRBJ2-3	many	CASSLSLAGATDTQYF
TRBV28	TRBJ1-3	.	CASSSVAGWGNTIYF